The rows below give T cell receptor beta chains drawn from one sample of a study of blood T cell repertoires in COVID-19. TCRdb's copy holds only in-frame clones and misses some; the assay was immunoSEQ multiplex PCR. Of 140,000 to 150,000 clones in the sample, about 85% were seen once. The sequencing input was peripheral blood. The origin of the receptors is a woman in her thirties or forties with active or convalescent COVID-19. The CDR3 runs from the conserved cysteine through the conserved F or W. Each record gives: CDR3 protein, J gene, clone size, V gene. For some rows the clone size is stated as once, few or many, or as a class when expanded; others skip it.

CDR3 protein: CASRGGQGYGYTF
J gene: TRBJ1-2
clone size: -
V gene: TRBV12-3/TRBV12-4

CDR3 protein: CASSVASGDTQYF
J gene: TRBJ2-3
clone size: -
V gene: TRBV9

CDR3 protein: CASSVSAGAGGANVLTF
J gene: TRBJ2-6
clone size: -
V gene: TRBV9

CDR3 protein: CASSLTPGGPIDTQYF
J gene: TRBJ2-3
clone size: -
V gene: TRBV27

CDR3 protein: CASSLWTGSSYEQYF
J gene: TRBJ2-7
clone size: once
V gene: TRBV19

CDR3 protein: CASSASGTGANGYTF
J gene: TRBJ1-2
clone size: -
V gene: TRBV6-6

CDR3 protein: CASSWGGPDYEQYF
J gene: TRBJ2-7
clone size: -
V gene: TRBV27

CDR3 protein: CASSSRGGYESPLHF
J gene: TRBJ1-6
clone size: -
V gene: TRBV5-1

CDR3 protein: CASSDSSYEQYF
J gene: TRBJ2-7
clone size: -
V gene: TRBV10-1

CDR3 protein: CASDQGGFNYGYTF
J gene: TRBJ1-2
clone size: few
V gene: TRBV18

CDR3 protein: CASSLERQGGEKLFF
J gene: TRBJ1-4
clone size: -
V gene: TRBV7-9

CDR3 protein: CASSQVGGGSGMNTEAFF
J gene: TRBJ1-1
clone size: -
V gene: TRBV4-1

CDR3 protein: CASSLAPSGSSYYNEQFF
J gene: TRBJ2-1
clone size: -
V gene: TRBV7-9

CDR3 protein: CASSKKVRALNCSAEAFF
J gene: TRBJ1-1
clone size: -
V gene: TRBV21-1

CDR3 protein: CASTAQGAGELFF
J gene: TRBJ2-2
clone size: -
V gene: TRBV7-9

CDR3 protein: CASSPWREVDTQYF
J gene: TRBJ2-3
clone size: once
V gene: TRBV7-9

CDR3 protein: CASSPTGTGGYTF
J gene: TRBJ1-2
clone size: -
V gene: TRBV2

CDR3 protein: CASSPGVGTDTQYF
J gene: TRBJ2-3
clone size: -
V gene: TRBV3-1/TRBV3-2

CDR3 protein: CASSPSGGTAFNYGYTF
J gene: TRBJ1-2
clone size: -
V gene: TRBV7-2

CDR3 protein: CASSLLTGGQYF
J gene: TRBJ2-7
clone size: -
V gene: TRBV28

CDR3 protein: CASSRQGRGDQPQHF
J gene: TRBJ1-5
clone size: -
V gene: TRBV18

CDR3 protein: CASSPQLQGSEQYF
J gene: TRBJ2-7
clone size: -
V gene: TRBV18

CDR3 protein: CASSLEGAGANVLTF
J gene: TRBJ2-6
clone size: -
V gene: TRBV5-1

CDR3 protein: CASSNQGELFF
J gene: TRBJ2-2
clone size: -
V gene: TRBV6-5

CDR3 protein: CASSADRGSEAFF
J gene: TRBJ1-1
clone size: -
V gene: TRBV5-1

CDR3 protein: CASSLDRRGRTDTQYF
J gene: TRBJ2-3
clone size: -
V gene: TRBV11-3

CDR3 protein: CASSPLGDPYEQYF
J gene: TRBJ2-7
clone size: -
V gene: TRBV6-5

CDR3 protein: CASSSRTGPNTGELFF
J gene: TRBJ2-2
clone size: -
V gene: TRBV7-9

CDR3 protein: CATGTGVYEQYF
J gene: TRBJ2-7
clone size: -
V gene: TRBV28

CDR3 protein: CASSLGVLYGYTF
J gene: TRBJ1-2
clone size: once
V gene: TRBV11-2

CDR3 protein: CATSSLALETQYF
J gene: TRBJ2-5
clone size: -
V gene: TRBV15

CDR3 protein: CASSVRQGYTDTQYF
J gene: TRBJ2-3
clone size: -
V gene: TRBV9

CDR3 protein: CASSLRTGSTYEQYF
J gene: TRBJ2-7
clone size: -
V gene: TRBV7-2

CDR3 protein: CASSPQPTGGARGEQFF
J gene: TRBJ2-1
clone size: -
V gene: TRBV7-6

CDR3 protein: CASSLIGAGKVTEAFF
J gene: TRBJ1-1
clone size: -
V gene: TRBV28

CDR3 protein: CASSRTGREYGYTF
J gene: TRBJ1-2
clone size: -
V gene: TRBV6-5

CDR3 protein: CASSPQVYYGYTF
J gene: TRBJ1-2
clone size: -
V gene: TRBV12-3/TRBV12-4

CDR3 protein: CASSPARWNTQYF
J gene: TRBJ2-3
clone size: -
V gene: TRBV18

CDR3 protein: CAWSVPGTGHGNTIYF
J gene: TRBJ1-3
clone size: -
V gene: TRBV30

CDR3 protein: CASSLFGGTEAFF
J gene: TRBJ1-1
clone size: -
V gene: TRBV11-2

CDR3 protein: CASSRARRGGTGELFF
J gene: TRBJ2-2
clone size: -
V gene: TRBV4-3

CDR3 protein: CASSLSSRATNEKLFF
J gene: TRBJ1-4
clone size: -
V gene: TRBV27

CDR3 protein: CASSDADGSPLHF
J gene: TRBJ1-6
clone size: -
V gene: TRBV2

CDR3 protein: CAWTRQVRGGYTF
J gene: TRBJ1-2
clone size: -
V gene: TRBV30

CDR3 protein: CASSLIMNTEAFF
J gene: TRBJ1-1
clone size: -
V gene: TRBV5-6

CDR3 protein: CASSLEGYGYTF
J gene: TRBJ1-2
clone size: -
V gene: TRBV18

CDR3 protein: CASSQDMADRASGNTIYF
J gene: TRBJ1-3
clone size: many
V gene: TRBV4-3